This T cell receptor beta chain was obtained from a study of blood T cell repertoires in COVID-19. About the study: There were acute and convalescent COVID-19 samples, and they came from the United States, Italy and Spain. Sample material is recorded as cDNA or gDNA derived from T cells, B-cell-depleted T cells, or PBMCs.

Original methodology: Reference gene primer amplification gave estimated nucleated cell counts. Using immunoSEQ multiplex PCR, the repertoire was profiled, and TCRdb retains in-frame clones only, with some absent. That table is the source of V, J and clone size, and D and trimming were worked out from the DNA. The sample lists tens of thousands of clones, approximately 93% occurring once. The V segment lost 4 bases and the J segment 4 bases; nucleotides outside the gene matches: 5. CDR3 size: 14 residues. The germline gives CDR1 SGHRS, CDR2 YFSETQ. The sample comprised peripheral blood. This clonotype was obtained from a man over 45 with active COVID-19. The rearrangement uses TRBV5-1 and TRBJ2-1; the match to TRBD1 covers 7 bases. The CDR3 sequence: CASSLEGAYNEQFF. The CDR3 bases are TGCGCCAGCAGCCTCGAGGGGGCTTACAATGAGCAGTTCTTC.